This TCR beta chain was obtained from a study of cytomegalovirus exposure and HLA in healthy donors. Whole-study context: Of all 400 or so donors who were genotyped, 80% to 85% belonged to the Caucasian-associated ancestry cluster. Findings and caveats of the study: According to reports, the classifier identified cytomegalovirus status with high specificity and sensitivity. Other equally common chains were less clonally expanded than HLA-associated TCR beta chains, a later analysis showed.

PCR employed 60 Vbeta and 13 Jbeta primers. Authors' data handling: Per a later analysis, the number of unique TCR beta chains was about 78 million, of which around 9.9 million were shared. Data came from immunoSEQ multiplex PCR; TCRdb stores just in-frame clones and leaves some out. The V and J calls and clone size were taken over from that table, and D and trimming were inferred from the DNA. The sample includes fewer than 200,000 clones, roughly four fifths of them seen just once. On this clone: Antigen: not known.

The TCR sequence derives from a man aged 45-65 years in good health and CMV-seropositive. Sequenced: PBMCs.

In DNA form, the CDR3 reads TGTGCCAGCAGCTCCGGACAGGGTTCCTACGAGCAGTACTTC. It codes for CASSSGQGSYEQYF. The chain couples TRBV5-5 to TRBJ2-7, with 8 bases identical to TRBD1. Per germline, CDR1 SGHKS and CDR2 YYEKEE (reference sequence). Trimming at V came to 3 bases and at J to 1 base, leaving 3 bases not matched to a gene. The CDR3 runs to 14 residues.